This TCR beta chain emerged from a study of blood T cell dynamics during melanoma immunotherapy. Time point reported: pre-treatment baseline. Prior systemic cancer therapy, immunosuppressant use and other active malignancies excluded patients. Each bulk PBMC sample had approximately 350 ng DNA loaded. Libraries were prepared by immunoSEQ multiplex PCR; TCRdb keeps only in-frame clonotypes and omits some of them. Among about 6,400 clones listed, approximately 88% were seen once. General study findings and limits: Whether repertoire-driving clones were melanoma-specific could not be determined.

The CDR3 consists of 13 residues. Germline values: CDR1 MNHEY, CDR2 SVGAGI. V shed 7 bases, J shed 5 bases, and the junction held 6 bases outside the gene matches. A note on this clone: Its antigen is as yet unknown.

Material: blood, obtained from a patient treated with checkpoint blockade. V gene TRBV6-5 combines with J gene TRBJ2-3; 7 nucleotides match TRBD2. The clonotype was recovered from a human donor with melanoma. DNA of the CDR3: TGTGCCAGCACCACTTCGGGGGGAGATACGCAGTATTTT. Its protein product is CASTTSGGDTQYF.